This TCR beta chain is from a study of cytomegalovirus exposure and HLA in healthy donors. Repertoires were generated with immunoSEQ multiplex PCR, while TCRdb's copy carries only in-frame clones and drops some. The sample contains about 280,000 clones, roughly 90% of which appear only once. Trimming took 8 bases from V and 2 from J; bases not matched to a gene: 3. The CDR3 has 13 residues. Germline V CDR1 and CDR2: MDHEN, SYDVKM. Sequencing input: PBMCs. The chain couples TRBV28 to TRBJ2-5; the match to TRBD2 covers 9 bases. This clonotype originated in a woman aged 18-29 years in good health and CMV-seronegative. CDR3 bases: TGTGCCAGCTGGGGACTAGCTCAAGAGACCCAGTACTTC. Protein product: CASWGLAQETQYF.